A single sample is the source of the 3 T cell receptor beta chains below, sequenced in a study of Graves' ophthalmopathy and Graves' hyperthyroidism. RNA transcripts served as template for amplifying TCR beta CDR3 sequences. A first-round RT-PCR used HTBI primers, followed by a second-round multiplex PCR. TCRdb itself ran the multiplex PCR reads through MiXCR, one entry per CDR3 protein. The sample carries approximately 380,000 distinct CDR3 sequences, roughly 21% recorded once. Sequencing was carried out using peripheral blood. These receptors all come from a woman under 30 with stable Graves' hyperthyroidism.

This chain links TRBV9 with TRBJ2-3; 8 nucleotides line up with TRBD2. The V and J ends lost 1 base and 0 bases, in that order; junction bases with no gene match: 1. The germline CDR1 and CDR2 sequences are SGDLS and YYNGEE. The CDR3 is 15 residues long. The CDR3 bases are TGTGCCAGCAGCGTAACTAGCGGCAGCACAGATACGCAGTATTTT. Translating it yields CASSVTSGSTDTQYF.

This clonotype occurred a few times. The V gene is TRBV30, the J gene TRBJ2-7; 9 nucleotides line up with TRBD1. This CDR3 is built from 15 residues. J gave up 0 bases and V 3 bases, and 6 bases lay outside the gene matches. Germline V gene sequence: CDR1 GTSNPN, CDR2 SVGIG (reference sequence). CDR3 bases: TGTGCCTGGAGAGGGACAGGGTCCTACTCCTACGAGCAGTACTTC. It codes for CAWRGTGSYSYEQYF. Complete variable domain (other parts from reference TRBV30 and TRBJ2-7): SQTIHQWPATLVQPVGSPLSLECTVEGTSNPNLYWYRQAAGRGLQLLFYSVGIGQISSEVPQNLSASRPQDRQFILSSKKLLLSDSGFYLCAWRGTGSYSYEQYFGPGTRLTVT.

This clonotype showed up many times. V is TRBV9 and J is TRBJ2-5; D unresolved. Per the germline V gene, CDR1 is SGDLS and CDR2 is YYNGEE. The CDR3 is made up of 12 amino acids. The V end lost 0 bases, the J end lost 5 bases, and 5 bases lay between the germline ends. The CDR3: CASSVDGETQYF. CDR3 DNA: TGTGCCAGCAGCGTAGATGGGGAGACCCAGTACTTC.